The 19 T cell receptor beta chains presented below share a single source sample, sequenced in a study of T-cell memory formation after mild COVID-19. One entry per CDR3 protein, called by TCRdb with MiXCR from the 5' RACE reads. The table lists fewer than 70,000 distinct CDR3 sequences, 8% to 9.5% of them singletons. The sample was PBMCs or a T cell subset sorted from them (not recorded which). Source of these receptors: a man younger than 30 who had mild COVID-19 (a few samples of this study predate the infection). Cell type and time point are not known.

This clonotype was found many times. The chain is built from TRBV20-1 and TRBJ2-1; 10 nucleotides agree with TRBD2. J lost 6 bases, V lost 6 bases, and 11 bases had no gene match. The germline V gene has CDR1 DFQATT and CDR2 SNEGSKA (reference sequence). The CDR3 has 15 amino acids. CDR3 region: CSAASGLAAGNEQFF. CDR3 DNA sequence: TGCAGTGCCGCCTCCGGACTAGCGGCGGGCAATGAGCAGTTCTTC.

This clonotype was seen repeatedly, ten times or more. The J gene is TRBJ2-7, the V gene TRBV29-1; perhaps TRBD1 as D (6 bases). Trimming shortened V by 4 bases and J by 2 bases, and 6 bases separated the two germline ends. The V gene's germline CDR1 is SQVTM and CDR2 ANQGSEA. The CDR3 extends over 11 amino acids. Here the CDR3 DNA reads TGCAGCGTTGGGGACACCTACGAGCAGTACGTC. The encoded protein is CSVGDTYEQYV.

This clonotype appeared a few times. The chain combines TRBV7-9 with TRBJ1-1, with D hard to call. V was shortened by 3 bases and J by 10 bases, with 12 bases between the two germline ends. There are 12 residues in the CDR3. Germline V gives CDR1 SEHNR, CDR2 FQNEAQ (reference sequence). The CDR3 region has the DNA TGTGCCAGCAGCTTGGTTTTTTGGGGAGCTTTCTTT. It translates to CASSLVFWGAFF. Using reference TRBV7-9 and TRBJ1-1 for the parts outside the CDR3, the full variable domain is DTGVSQNPRHKITKRGQNVTFRCDPISEHNRLYWYRQTLGQGPEFLTYFQNEAQLEKSRLLSDRFSAERPKGSFSTLEIQRTEQGDSAMYLCASSLVFWGAFFGQGTRLTVV.

V is TRBV7-2 and J is TRBJ1-1, with D perhaps TRBD1 (5 bases). CDR1 is SGHTA and CDR2 is FQGNSA in the germline V gene. V was shortened by 3 bases and J by 1 base, with 12 bases between the two germline ends. The CDR3 covers 15 residues. The CDR3 loop reads CASSFVRQGNTEAFF. As DNA, the CDR3 is TGTGCCAGCAGCTTCGTTAGGCAGGGGAACACTGAAGCTTTCTTT.

A few counts support this clonotype. The chain has TRBV6-2 or TRBV6-3 and TRBJ1-2; D is perhaps TRBD1 (6 bases). V was clipped by 5 bases and J by 4 bases, with 11 bases between them. The CDR3 contains 13 residues. Looked up from germline, CDR1 is MNHEY and CDR2 is SVGEGT. The CDR3 DNA is TGTGCCAGCAGTCCCGGGACATCCTATGGCTACACCTTC. Protein product: CASSPGTSYGYTF.

V and J are TRBV7-3 and TRBJ2-2, with D possibly matching TRBD2 (5 bases). V was pared by 5 bases and J by 2 bases, with 9 bases between. This CDR3 contains 14 residues. Germline CDR1 and CDR2: SGHTA and FQGTGA. CDR3 loop: CASSPRGNTGELFF. DNA of the CDR3: TGTGCCAGCAGCCCCCGGGGTAACACCGGGGAGCTGTTTTTT.

The chain employs TRBV11-2 and TRBJ2-5, with D unresolved. Trimming removed 1 base at V and 5 bases at J, with 5 bases between. The V gene's germline CDR1 is SGHAT and CDR2 FQNNGV. This CDR3 has 12 residues. CDR3 protein: CASSLGRETQYF. The DNA of the CDR3 is TGTGCCAGCAGCTTAGGGCGCGAGACCCAGTACTTC.

This clonotype occurred a few times. The chain combines TRBV5-5 with TRBJ1-6; D is uncertain. The CDR3 extends over 16 amino acids. Germline V lookup: CDR1 SGHKS, CDR2 YYEKEE (reference sequence). Between the trimmed V and J ends, which lost 1 base and 6 bases, there was a span of 14 bases. The CDR3: CASSLIDRTTNSPLHF. In nucleotides, the CDR3 is TGTGCCAGCAGCTTGATTGACCGAACTACTAATTCACCCCTCCACTTT. Full variable domain (rest looked up from reference TRBV5-5 and TRBJ1-6): DAGVTQSPTHLIKTRGQQVTLRCSPISGHKSVSWYQQVLGQGPQFIFQYYEKEERGRGNFPDRFSARQFPNYSSELNVNALLLGDSALYLCASSLIDRTTNSPLHFGNGTRLTVT.

The rearrangement links TRBV7-3 to TRBJ2-5; tentative D call: TRBD2 (6 bases). Germline lookup yields CDR1 SGHTA and CDR2 FQGTGA. V was trimmed by 6 bases and J by 9 bases, leaving 29 bases between them. The CDR3 length is 17 residues. The CDR3 bases are TGTGCCAGCAGTCTTAGCCCTTTTCGGGACGGGTCGGGGGCCCAGTACTTC. This sequence encodes CASSLSPFRDGSGAQYF. Combining the CDR3 with reference TRBV7-3 and TRBJ2-5 gives the whole variable domain GAGVSQTPSNKVTEKGKYVELRCDPISGHTALYWYRQSLGQGPEFLIYFQGTGAADDSGLPNDRFFAVRPEGSVSTLKIQRTERGDSAVYLCASSLSPFRDGSGAQYFGPGTRLLVL.

A few counts support this clonotype. The CDR3 bases are TGCGCCAGCAGCTTGGGAAGCGGGGGTATACAAGAGACCCAGTACTTC. Translated: CASSLGSGGIQETQYF. The gene calls are TRBV5-1 and TRBJ2-5; 8 bases align to TRBD2. CDR1 is SGHRS, CDR2 YFSETQ, per germline. Trimming removed 0 bases from V and 2 bases from J; junction bases left unmatched: 6. There are 16 residues in the CDR3.

This clonotype has ten or more counts. The rearrangement links TRBV5-1 to TRBJ2-1; 13 nucleotides line up with TRBD2. Per the germline V gene, CDR1 is SGHRS and CDR2 is YFSETQ. Trimming at V came to 4 bases and at J to 2 bases, leaving 12 bases not matched to a gene. The CDR3 covers 19 residues. CDR3 nucleotides: TGCGCCAGCAGCCCCTGGACTAGCGGGGGTTCTAGGACCTACAATGAGCAGTTCTTC. This gives the protein CASSPWTSGGSRTYNEQFF. Full variable domain (outside the CDR3, taken from reference TRBV5-1 and TRBJ2-1): KAGVTQTPRYLIKTRGQQVTLSCSPISGHRSVSWYQQTPGQGLQFLFEYFSETQRNKGNFPGRFSGRQFSNSRSEMNVSTLELGDSALYLCASSPWTSGGSRTYNEQFFGPGTRLTVL.

This clonotype was recorded a few times. The chain joins TRBV6-2 or TRBV6-3 to TRBJ2-7; 7 nucleotides match TRBD2. The CDR3 spans 14 residues. Germline-derived CDR1 and CDR2 are MNHEY and SVGEGT. The junction had 11 bases not matched to a gene; V was cut back by 8 bases and J by 4 bases. CDR3 amino acids: CASGPLGGRYEQYF. In DNA, the CDR3 is TGTGCCAGCGGACCACTTGGCGGGAGATACGAGCAGTACTTC.

In this sample, this clonotype turned up a few times. The chain uses TRBV6-5 and TRBJ2-3; D is possibly TRBD2 (5 bases). Germline V gene data show CDR1 as MNHEY and CDR2 as SVGAGI. V lost 4 bases and J 4 bases, leaving 12 bases between the germline ends. CDR3 size: 14 residues. The CDR3 nucleotides read TGTGCCAGCAGTTCGGGATATGAGGCAGATACGCAGTATTTT. It encodes CASSSGYEADTQYF.

This chain links TRBV5-1 with TRBJ2-7, with a weak D call TRBD1 (6 bases). This CDR3 region has 15 residues. V shed 3 bases and J shed 4 bases, with 17 bases lying between them. The germline CDR1 and CDR2 sequences are SGHRS and YFSETQ. The CDR3 region is CASSSYRATGYEQYF. Written as DNA, the CDR3 is TGCGCCAGCAGCTCGTACAGGGCGACCGGGTACGAGCAGTACTTC.

This clonotype was seen ten or more times. The chain employs TRBV5-1 and TRBJ2-1; D is unresolved. This CDR3 comprises 14 residues. The germline V gene encodes CDR1 SGHRS and CDR2 YFSETQ. V was trimmed by 7 bases and J by 0 bases, leaving 11 bases between them. The CDR3 nucleotides read TGCGCCAGCTCCCCGGTAAGCTCCTACAATGAGCAGTTCTTC. Protein: CASSPVSSYNEQFF.

This clonotype came up many times. The J gene is TRBJ2-7, the V gene TRBV5-1; 7 bases map to TRBD1. CDR1 and CDR2 (germline): SGHRS, YFSETQ. The CDR3 runs 15 residues. J gave up 4 bases and V 0 bases, and 7 bases lay outside the gene matches. The CDR3 loop is CASSLAGDSQYEQYF. For the CDR3, the DNA is TGCGCCAGCAGCTTGGCCGGGGACAGTCAGTACGAGCAGTACTTC.

V gene TRBV7-2 combines with J gene TRBJ2-7, with D possibly being TRBD2 (5 bases). The CDR3 consists of 13 residues. V dropped 3 bases and J dropped 3 bases, with 9 bases sitting between them. CDR1 SGHTA and CDR2 FQGNSA come from the germline V gene. CDR3 bases: TGTGCCAGCAGCTTGGTTGAGGGCTACGAGCAGTACTTC. Translation: CASSLVEGYEQYF.

This clonotype was observed a few times. This chain links TRBV18 with TRBJ1-5; the D gene is possibly TRBD1 (6 bases). V shed 4 bases and J shed 6 bases, with 16 bases lying between them. CDR1 is KGHSH, CDR2 LQKENI, per germline. The CDR3 runs to 15 residues. The CDR3 here is CASSQRGAVRQPQHF. DNA of the CDR3: TGTGCCAGCTCACAACGGGGGGCGGTTCGTCAGCCCCAGCATTTT.

In this sample, this clonotype turned up many times. The rearrangement joins TRBV4-3 to TRBJ2-2; D might be TRBD1 or TRBD2, each matching 6 bases. With 1 base removed from V and 6 bases from J, the gap between germline ends came to 15 bases. The CDR3 has 16 amino acids. Germline V gene sequence: CDR1 LGHNA, CDR2 YSLEER. The CDR3, as DNA: TGCGCCAGCAGCCAAGGGACTACAGGGACGGCCGGGGAGCTGTTTTTT. As protein: CASSQGTTGTAGELFF.